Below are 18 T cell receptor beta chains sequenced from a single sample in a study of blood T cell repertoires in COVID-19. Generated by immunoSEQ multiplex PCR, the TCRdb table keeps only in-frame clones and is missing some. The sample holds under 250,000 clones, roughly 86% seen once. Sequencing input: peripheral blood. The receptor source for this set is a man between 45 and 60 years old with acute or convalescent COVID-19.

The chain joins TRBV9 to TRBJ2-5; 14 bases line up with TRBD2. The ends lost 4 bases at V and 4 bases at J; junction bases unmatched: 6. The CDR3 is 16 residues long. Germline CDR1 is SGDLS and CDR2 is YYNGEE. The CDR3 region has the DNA TGTGCCAGCAGCCCCGGGACTAGCGGGAGATTAGAGACCCAGTACTTC. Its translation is CASSPGTSGRLETQYF.

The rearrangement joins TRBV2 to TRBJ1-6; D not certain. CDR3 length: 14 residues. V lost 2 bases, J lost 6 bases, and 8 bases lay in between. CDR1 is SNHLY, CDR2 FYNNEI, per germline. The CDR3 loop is CASSEQDLNSPLHF. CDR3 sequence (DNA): TGTGCCAGCAGTGAACAGGATCTTAATTCACCCCTCCACTTT. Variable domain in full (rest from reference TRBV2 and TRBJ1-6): EPEVTQTPSHQVTQMGQEVILRCVPISNHLYFYWYRQILGQKVEFLVSFYNNEISEKSEIFDDQFSVERPDGSNFTLKIRSTKLEDSAMYFCASSEQDLNSPLHFGNGTRLTVT.

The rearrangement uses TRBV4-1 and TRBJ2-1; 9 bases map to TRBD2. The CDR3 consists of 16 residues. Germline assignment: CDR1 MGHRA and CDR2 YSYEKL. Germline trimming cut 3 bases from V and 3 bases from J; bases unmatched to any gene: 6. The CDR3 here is CASSHWGREGYNEQFF. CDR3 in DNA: TGCGCCAGCAGCCACTGGGGGCGGGAGGGCTACAATGAGCAGTTCTTC.

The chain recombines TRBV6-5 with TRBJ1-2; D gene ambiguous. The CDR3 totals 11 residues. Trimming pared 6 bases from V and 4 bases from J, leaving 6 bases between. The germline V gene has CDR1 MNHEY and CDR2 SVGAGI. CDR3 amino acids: CASRHGYGYTF. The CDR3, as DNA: TGTGCCAGCAGGCACGGCTATGGCTACACCTTC.

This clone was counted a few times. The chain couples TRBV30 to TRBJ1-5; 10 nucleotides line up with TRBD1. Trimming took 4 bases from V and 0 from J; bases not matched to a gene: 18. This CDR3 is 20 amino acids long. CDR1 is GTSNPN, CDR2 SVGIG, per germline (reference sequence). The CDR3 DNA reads TGTGCCTGGACCAGCCTGACGGGACAGGGGCTCTTAAATAGCAATCAGCCCCAGCATTTT. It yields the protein CAWTSLTGQGLLNSNQPQHF. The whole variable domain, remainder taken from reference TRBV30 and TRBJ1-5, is SQTIHQWPATLVQPVGSPLSLECTVEGTSNPNLYWYRQAAGRGLQLLFYSVGIGQISSEVPQNLSASRPQDRQFILSSKKLLLSDSGFYLCAWTSLTGQGLLNSNQPQHFGDGTRLSIL.

CDR3 sequence (DNA): TGTGCCAGCAAGGGGCCTGGGGCCAACGTCCTGACTTTC. Protein: CASKGPGANVLTF. This chain joins TRBV2 and TRBJ2-6; tentatively, D is TRBD1 (5 bases). CDR3 length equals 13 residues. The germline V gene encodes CDR1 SNHLY and CDR2 FYNNEI. V was trimmed by 7 bases and J by 2 bases, leaving 6 bases between them.

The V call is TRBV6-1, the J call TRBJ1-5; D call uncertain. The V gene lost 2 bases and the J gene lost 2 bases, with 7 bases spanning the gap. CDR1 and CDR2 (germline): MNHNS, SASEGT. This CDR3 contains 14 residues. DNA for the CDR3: TGTGCCAGCAGTGAATGGCTCGGCAATCAGCCCCAGCATTTT. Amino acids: CASSEWLGNQPQHF.

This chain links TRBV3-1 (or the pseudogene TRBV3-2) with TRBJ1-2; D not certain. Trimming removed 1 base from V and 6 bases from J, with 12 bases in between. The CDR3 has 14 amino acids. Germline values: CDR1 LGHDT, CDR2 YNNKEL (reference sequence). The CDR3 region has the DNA TGTGCCAGCAGCCAAGGGTCGGGTCTCCATGGCTACACCTTC. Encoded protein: CASSQGSGLHGYTF.

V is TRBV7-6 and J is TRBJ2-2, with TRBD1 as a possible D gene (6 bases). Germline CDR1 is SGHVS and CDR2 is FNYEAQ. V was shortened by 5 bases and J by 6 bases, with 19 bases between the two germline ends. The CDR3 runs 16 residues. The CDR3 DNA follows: TGTGCCAGCAGCACTGCTGCAGGGGTGGGTCCCGGGGAGCTGTTTTTT. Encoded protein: CASSTAAGVGPGELFF.

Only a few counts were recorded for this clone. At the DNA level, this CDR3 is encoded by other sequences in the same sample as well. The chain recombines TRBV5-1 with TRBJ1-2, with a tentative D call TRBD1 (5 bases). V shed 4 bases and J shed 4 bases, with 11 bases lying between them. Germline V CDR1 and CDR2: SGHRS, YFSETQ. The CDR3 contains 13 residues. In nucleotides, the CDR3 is TGCGCCAGCAGCCCCAGGGAAGGCTATGGCTACACCTTC. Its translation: CASSPREGYGYTF.

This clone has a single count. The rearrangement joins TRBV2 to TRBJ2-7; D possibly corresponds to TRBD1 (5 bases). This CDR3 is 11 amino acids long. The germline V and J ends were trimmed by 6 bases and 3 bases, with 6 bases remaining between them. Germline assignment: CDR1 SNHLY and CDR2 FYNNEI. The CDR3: CASRRGYEQYF. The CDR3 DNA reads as TGTGCCAGCAGAAGGGGCTACGAGCAGTACTTC. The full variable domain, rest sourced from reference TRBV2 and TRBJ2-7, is EPEVTQTPSHQVTQMGQEVILRCVPISNHLYFYWYRQILGQKVEFLVSFYNNEISEKSEIFDDQFSVERPDGSNFTLKIRSTKLEDSAMYFCASRRGYEQYFGPGTRLTVT.

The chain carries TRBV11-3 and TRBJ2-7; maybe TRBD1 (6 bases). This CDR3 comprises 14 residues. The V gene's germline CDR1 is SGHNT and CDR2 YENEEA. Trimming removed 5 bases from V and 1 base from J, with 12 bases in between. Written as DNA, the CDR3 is TGTGCCAGCAGCCAGGACAGTTTTTCCTACGAGCAGTACTTC. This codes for CASSQDSFSYEQYF.

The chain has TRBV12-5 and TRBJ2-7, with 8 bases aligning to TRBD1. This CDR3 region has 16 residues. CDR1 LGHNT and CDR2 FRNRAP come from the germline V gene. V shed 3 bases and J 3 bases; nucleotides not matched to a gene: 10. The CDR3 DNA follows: TGTGCTAGTGGTTTCGACACCGGGACAGGCAACTACGAGCAGTACTTC. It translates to CASGFDTGTGNYEQYF.

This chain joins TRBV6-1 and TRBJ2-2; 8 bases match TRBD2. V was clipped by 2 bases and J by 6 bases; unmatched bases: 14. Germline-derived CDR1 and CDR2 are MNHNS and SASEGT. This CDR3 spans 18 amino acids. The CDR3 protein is CASSEKLAGSAGAGELFF. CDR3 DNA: TGTGCCAGCAGTGAAAAGTTAGCGGGGTCCGCCGGGGCCGGGGAGCTGTTTTTT.

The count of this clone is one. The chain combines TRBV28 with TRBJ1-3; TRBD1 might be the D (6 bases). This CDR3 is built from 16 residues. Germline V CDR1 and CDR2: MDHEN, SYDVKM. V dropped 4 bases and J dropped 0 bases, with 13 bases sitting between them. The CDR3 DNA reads TGTGCCAGCAGTTCAGGGGTCCCGAGCTCTGGAAACACCATATATTTT. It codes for CASSSGVPSSGNTIYF. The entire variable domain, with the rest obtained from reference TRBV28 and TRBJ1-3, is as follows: DVKVTQSSRYLVKRTGEKVFLECVQDMDHENMFWYRQDPGLGLRLIYFSYDVKMKEKGDIPEGYSVSREKKERFSLILESASTNQTSMYLCASSSGVPSSGNTIYFGEGSWLTVV.

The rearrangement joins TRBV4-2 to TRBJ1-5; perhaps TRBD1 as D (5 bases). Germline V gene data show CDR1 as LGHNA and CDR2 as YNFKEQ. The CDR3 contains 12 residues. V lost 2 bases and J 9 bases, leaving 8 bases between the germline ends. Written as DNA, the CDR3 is TGTGCCAGCAGCCAATGGGGCGGGCCCCAGCATTTT. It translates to CASSQWGGPQHF.

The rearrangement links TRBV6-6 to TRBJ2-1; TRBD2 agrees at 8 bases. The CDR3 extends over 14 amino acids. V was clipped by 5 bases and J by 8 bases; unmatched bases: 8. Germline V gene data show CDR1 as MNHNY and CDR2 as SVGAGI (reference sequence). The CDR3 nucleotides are TGTGCCAGCAGTAGGTCGGGGGGGGCGGATGAGCAGTTCTTC. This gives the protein CASSRSGGADEQFF.

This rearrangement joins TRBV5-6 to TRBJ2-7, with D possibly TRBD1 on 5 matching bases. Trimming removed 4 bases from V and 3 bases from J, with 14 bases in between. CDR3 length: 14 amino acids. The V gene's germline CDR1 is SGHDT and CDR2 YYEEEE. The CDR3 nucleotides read TGTGCCAGCAGCCAGCCCGACAGTTACTACGAGCAGTACTTC. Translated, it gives CASSQPDSYYEQYF.